This TCR beta chain comes out of a study of shared clonotypes between healthy human individuals. Study conclusions and caveats: What naive subsets generally showed was a larger estimated richness than memory subsets showed. Only a few donors were included, so the genetic and exposure-history diversity represented was limited. When compared with the clonotypes that were shared by all four sorted-subset donors, the non-shared clonotypes turned out to have lower generation probabilities.

This table comes from immunoSEQ multiplex PCR, and its TCRdb copy is limited to in-frame clones, with some not included. The sample consists of about 1.9 million clones, just under 95% of them appearing once. As concerns this clone: Its antigen is not known.

CD45RO-negative, CCR7-positively selected cells formed the naive CD8 fraction, excluding terminally differentiated effector memory CD45RA+ cells. Material: naive CD8+ T cells from PBMCs. This receptor was taken from a man aged 18-30 years in good health. Some clones in this sample may be carry-over from other donors' samples.

The CDR3 reads CASSFDSTEAFF. In DNA form, the CDR3 reads TGTGCCAGCAGCTTCGACAGCACTGAAGCTTTCTTT. The chain has TRBV7-8 and TRBJ1-1; weak D call: TRBD1 (5 bases). CDR3 length equals 12 residues. Germline V gene lookup returns CDR1 SGHVS and CDR2 FQNEAQ. The V end was cut by 3 bases, the J end by 4 bases, with 6 bases between.